The rows below give T cell receptor beta chains drawn from one sample of a study of shared clonotypes between healthy human individuals. Sequencing was performed with immunoSEQ multiplex PCR; in TCRdb, only in-frame clones are kept and a portion is missing. The table has around 2,000,000 clones, 90% to 95% seen once. Source material: naive CD8+ T cells from PBMCs. These receptors originate from a man between 18 and 35 years old in good health. Some clones in this sample may be carry-over from other donors' samples. Each CDR3 is given with its conserved first and last residue. The order of the fields is J gene, clone size, V gene, D gene, CDR3 DNA, CDR3 protein. A D gene is named only where the DNA matches it firmly. Clone size is not always given. Where it is, it says once, few, many or a class for expanded clones.

j_call: TRBJ2-7
clone_size: NA
v_call: TRBV19
d_call: TRBD1
cdr3_nt: TGTGCCAGTAGTATTAGGACAGGGGGCGAGCAGTACTTC
cdr3_aa: CASSIRTGGEQYF

j_call: TRBJ1-1
clone_size: NA
v_call: TRBV29-1
d_call: NA
cdr3_nt: TGCAGCGCGCTCGGGGGGGTTACTGAAGCTTTCTTT
cdr3_aa: CSALGGVTEAFF

j_call: TRBJ1-1
clone_size: NA
v_call: TRBV20-1
d_call: NA
cdr3_nt: TGCAGTCTAGCGGGCAACACTGAAGCTTTCTTT
cdr3_aa: CSLAGNTEAFF

j_call: TRBJ2-1
clone_size: NA
v_call: TRBV6-5
d_call: NA
cdr3_nt: TGTGCCAGCAGTTACTCTACGGGGGAAATATACAATGAGCAGTTCTTC
cdr3_aa: CASSYSTGEIYNEQFF

j_call: TRBJ1-3
clone_size: NA
v_call: TRBV28
d_call: NA
cdr3_nt: TGTGCCAGCAGTTATGATTACTACCGGGAATCTGGAAACACCATATATTTT
cdr3_aa: CASSYDYYRESGNTIYF

j_call: TRBJ2-7
clone_size: once
v_call: TRBV19
d_call: NA
cdr3_nt: TGTGCCAGTAGTATAGGCGGCAGGGGCTACGAGCAGTACTTC
cdr3_aa: CASSIGGRGYEQYF

j_call: TRBJ2-7
clone_size: NA
v_call: TRBV9
d_call: TRBD1
cdr3_nt: TGTGCCAGCAGCGGACAGGGTGAGATGTACGAGCAGTACTTC
cdr3_aa: CASSGQGEMYEQYF

j_call: TRBJ2-7
clone_size: NA
v_call: TRBV13
d_call: NA
cdr3_nt: TGTGCCAGCAGCTCATTCCGCGGGTTATCCTACGAGCAGTACTTC
cdr3_aa: CASSSFRGLSYEQYF

j_call: TRBJ1-5
clone_size: NA
v_call: TRBV9
d_call: NA
cdr3_nt: TGTGCCAGCAGCGCTGGACAGCACAATCAGCCCCAGCATTTT
cdr3_aa: CASSAGQHNQPQHF

j_call: TRBJ1-1
clone_size: NA
v_call: TRBV27
d_call: NA
cdr3_nt: TGTGCCAGCAGCCAATTCGGGGGGGCTGAAGCTTTCTTT
cdr3_aa: CASSQFGGAEAFF

j_call: TRBJ2-3
clone_size: NA
v_call: TRBV27
d_call: NA
cdr3_nt: TGTGCCAGCAGTCCCACTATAGTCGACGGTACGCAGTATTTT
cdr3_aa: CASSPTIVDGTQYF

j_call: TRBJ1-1
clone_size: NA
v_call: TRBV2
d_call: NA
cdr3_nt: TGTGCCAGCAGATCAAGGAACCGGGGCCTGAACACTGAAGCTTTCTTT
cdr3_aa: CASRSRNRGLNTEAFF

j_call: TRBJ2-2
clone_size: NA
v_call: TRBV7-7
d_call: TRBD1
cdr3_nt: TGTGCCAGCAGTCCGGGACAGGGCGTCACCGGGGAGCTGTTTTTT
cdr3_aa: CASSPGQGVTGELFF

j_call: TRBJ1-5
clone_size: NA
v_call: TRBV19
d_call: TRBD1
cdr3_nt: TGTGCCAGTAGTATATTAGGGGGCCCTCAGCCCCAGCATTTT
cdr3_aa: CASSILGGPQPQHF

j_call: TRBJ1-1
clone_size: few
v_call: TRBV10-3
d_call: NA
cdr3_nt: TGTGCCAGTCAGGCTATGAACACTGAAGCTTTCTTT
cdr3_aa: CASQAMNTEAFF

j_call: TRBJ2-7
clone_size: NA
v_call: TRBV11-1
d_call: TRBD1
cdr3_nt: TGTGCCAGCAGCTTAGTAGAGGGACAGGGGTTTGCCGAGCAGTACTTC
cdr3_aa: CASSLVEGQGFAEQYF

j_call: TRBJ2-3
clone_size: NA
v_call: TRBV27
d_call: TRBD2
cdr3_nt: TGTGCCAGCAGTTCCTTTCGACTAGCGGGGGCGGCAGATACGCAGTATTTT
cdr3_aa: CASSSFRLAGAADTQYF

j_call: TRBJ2-7
clone_size: NA
v_call: TRBV4-1
d_call: NA
cdr3_nt: TGCGCCAGCAGCCAAAGAAGGGGACCTCTTGCTACCGAGCAGTACTTC
cdr3_aa: CASSQRRGPLATEQYF

j_call: TRBJ2-1
clone_size: once
v_call: TRBV5-4
d_call: NA
cdr3_nt: TGTGCCAGCAGCCAGCGGGCCTACAATGAGCAGTTCTTC
cdr3_aa: CASSQRAYNEQFF

j_call: TRBJ1-1
clone_size: NA
v_call: TRBV7-2
d_call: NA
cdr3_nt: TGTGCCAGCAGCTCTCCCCCCCAAGGGAGGTTCTCGGAAGCTTTCTTT
cdr3_aa: CASSSPPQGRFSEAFF

j_call: TRBJ2-7
clone_size: NA
v_call: TRBV6-1
d_call: TRBD2
cdr3_nt: TGTGCCAGCAGTGAAGTGGGACTAGCGGGTTGGGAGCAGTACTTC
cdr3_aa: CASSEVGLAGWEQYF

j_call: TRBJ2-7
clone_size: NA
v_call: TRBV7-9
d_call: TRBD1
cdr3_nt: TGTGCCAGCAGCGCGAGGGACAGGGCTGACTACGAGCAGTACTTC
cdr3_aa: CASSARDRADYEQYF

j_call: TRBJ2-2
clone_size: NA
v_call: TRBV4-1
d_call: NA
cdr3_nt: TGCGCCAGCAGCCTCAACACCGGGGAGCTGTTTTTT
cdr3_aa: CASSLNTGELFF

j_call: TRBJ2-3
clone_size: NA
v_call: TRBV28
d_call: NA
cdr3_nt: TGTGCCAGCAGGCATGGCGGTCAGATCACAGATACGCAGTATTTT
cdr3_aa: CASRHGGQITDTQYF

j_call: TRBJ2-1
clone_size: NA
v_call: TRBV5-8
d_call: NA
cdr3_nt: TGTGCCAGCAGCTTGGCGCCCAATGAGCAGTTCTTC
cdr3_aa: CASSLAPNEQFF

j_call: TRBJ2-1
clone_size: NA
v_call: TRBV5-6
d_call: NA
cdr3_nt: TGTGCCAGCAGCCAGGCGGGCGGAGGGGAGCAGTTCTTC
cdr3_aa: CASSQAGGGEQFF

j_call: TRBJ2-1
clone_size: NA
v_call: TRBV9
d_call: NA
cdr3_nt: TGTGCCAGCAGCGTAGCTTTACATGCAGAGCAGTTCTTC
cdr3_aa: CASSVALHAEQFF

j_call: TRBJ2-3
clone_size: NA
v_call: TRBV4-1
d_call: TRBD2
cdr3_nt: TGCGCCAGCAGCCTGACTAGCGGGAGTAACCGAGCGCAGTATTTT
cdr3_aa: CASSLTSGSNRAQYF

j_call: TRBJ1-5
clone_size: NA
v_call: TRBV27
d_call: NA
cdr3_nt: TGTGCCAGCAGTAAGCCCTTGGGGGGTCAGCCCCAGCATTTT
cdr3_aa: CASSKPLGGQPQHF

j_call: TRBJ2-1
clone_size: NA
v_call: TRBV7-8
d_call: TRBD2
cdr3_nt: TGTGCCAGCCTCCCCGCGCTAGCGGGAGATTCCTCCTACAATGAGCAGTTCTTC
cdr3_aa: CASLPALAGDSSYNEQFF

j_call: TRBJ2-1
clone_size: NA
v_call: TRBV29-1
d_call: TRBD2
cdr3_nt: TGCAGCGTTGCTCGGACTAGCGGGAACGGTGAGCAGTTCTTC
cdr3_aa: CSVARTSGNGEQFF

j_call: TRBJ2-1
clone_size: NA
v_call: TRBV27
d_call: TRBD2
cdr3_nt: TGTGCCAGCAGAGCTATCCCGGGACTAGCGGGAGGGCGGGCGTTCTTC
cdr3_aa: CASRAIPGLAGGRAFF

j_call: TRBJ2-3
clone_size: NA
v_call: TRBV27
d_call: NA
cdr3_nt: TGTGCCAGCAGTTTTTTTCAGGGATCAGATACGCAGTATTTT
cdr3_aa: CASSFFQGSDTQYF

j_call: TRBJ2-1
clone_size: once
v_call: TRBV27
d_call: NA
cdr3_nt: TGTGCCAGCAGGGGGGACGGGATTAGTGAGCAGTTCTTC
cdr3_aa: CASRGDGISEQFF

j_call: TRBJ1-2
clone_size: NA
v_call: TRBV6-5
d_call: TRBD1
cdr3_nt: TGTGCCAGCAGTCCGCGACAGGGAGGCATCTATGGCTACACCTTC
cdr3_aa: CASSPRQGGIYGYTF

j_call: TRBJ2-1
clone_size: NA
v_call: TRBV6-5
d_call: NA
cdr3_nt: TGTGCCAGCAGTTACCAAAACAATGAGCAGTTCTTC
cdr3_aa: CASSYQNNEQFF

j_call: TRBJ2-7
clone_size: NA
v_call: TRBV28
d_call: TRBD1
cdr3_nt: TGTGCCACCAGGGGGTTCCCCTCGTCACCCTACGAGCAGTACTTC
cdr3_aa: CATRGFPSSPYEQYF

j_call: TRBJ2-1
clone_size: few
v_call: TRBV19
d_call: NA
cdr3_nt: TGTGCCAGTAGTCCCTCCCGGGGGAGTTACAATGAGCAGTTCTTC
cdr3_aa: CASSPSRGSYNEQFF

j_call: TRBJ1-1
clone_size: once
v_call: TRBV29-1
d_call: NA
cdr3_nt: TGCAGCGTTGAAGGGAGGGGACGAGTGAACACTGAAGCTTTCTTT
cdr3_aa: CSVEGRGRVNTEAFF

j_call: TRBJ2-1
clone_size: NA
v_call: TRBV28
d_call: NA
cdr3_nt: TGTGCCAGCATCAATAGCCTAGAAAGCAATGAGCAGTTCTTC
cdr3_aa: CASINSLESNEQFF

j_call: TRBJ1-4
clone_size: once
v_call: TRBV7-9
d_call: NA
cdr3_nt: TGTGCCAGCAGCTTACGGGAAGCAAAGGGGGAAAAACTGTTTTTT
cdr3_aa: CASSLREAKGEKLFF

j_call: TRBJ2-5
clone_size: NA
v_call: TRBV6-1
d_call: NA
cdr3_nt: TGTGCCAGCAGTGAAGCTGTTCGTCTTTTGAAGACCCAGTACTTC
cdr3_aa: CASSEAVRLLKTQYF

j_call: TRBJ1-4
clone_size: NA
v_call: TRBV5-1
d_call: TRBD1
cdr3_nt: TGCGCCAGCAGCCCCACAGGGGTATATGAAAAACTGTTTTTT
cdr3_aa: CASSPTGVYEKLFF

j_call: TRBJ2-5
clone_size: NA
v_call: TRBV7-9
d_call: TRBD1
cdr3_nt: TGTGCCAGCAGCTTCAGGCAGGGGGTCCGAGAGACCCAGTACTTC
cdr3_aa: CASSFRQGVRETQYF

j_call: TRBJ1-2
clone_size: NA
v_call: TRBV7-9
d_call: TRBD1
cdr3_nt: TGTGCCAGCAGCTCCATAGACAGGGGCCTCCAGGGTAGAACCTTC
cdr3_aa: CASSSIDRGLQGRTF

j_call: TRBJ2-3
clone_size: NA
v_call: TRBV15
d_call: NA
cdr3_nt: TGTGCCACCGGCGGGACACGGGACCCAGATACGCAGTATTTT
cdr3_aa: CATGGTRDPDTQYF

j_call: TRBJ2-1
clone_size: NA
v_call: TRBV7-9
d_call: NA
cdr3_nt: TGTGCCAGCAGCTTAGTAGGGGGGGCGAGCTCCTACAATGAGCAGTTCTTC
cdr3_aa: CASSLVGGASSYNEQFF

j_call: TRBJ1-2
clone_size: NA
v_call: TRBV9
d_call: NA
cdr3_nt: TGTGCCAGCAGCCCCCGGGACGGAAACTATGGCTACACCTTC
cdr3_aa: CASSPRDGNYGYTF

j_call: TRBJ2-7
clone_size: NA
v_call: TRBV27
d_call: TRBD1
cdr3_nt: TGTGCCAGCAGTCCTCTTGACAGGGTAGCCTACGAGCAGTACTTC
cdr3_aa: CASSPLDRVAYEQYF

j_call: TRBJ2-3
clone_size: NA
v_call: TRBV28
d_call: NA
cdr3_nt: TGTGCCAGCAGTTTGAGGCAGGGGACAGATACGCAGTATTTT
cdr3_aa: CASSLRQGTDTQYF

j_call: TRBJ1-1
clone_size: NA
v_call: TRBV28
d_call: NA
cdr3_nt: TGTGCCAGCAGCACAACTAAGGACGCTTTCTTT
cdr3_aa: CASSTTKDAFF